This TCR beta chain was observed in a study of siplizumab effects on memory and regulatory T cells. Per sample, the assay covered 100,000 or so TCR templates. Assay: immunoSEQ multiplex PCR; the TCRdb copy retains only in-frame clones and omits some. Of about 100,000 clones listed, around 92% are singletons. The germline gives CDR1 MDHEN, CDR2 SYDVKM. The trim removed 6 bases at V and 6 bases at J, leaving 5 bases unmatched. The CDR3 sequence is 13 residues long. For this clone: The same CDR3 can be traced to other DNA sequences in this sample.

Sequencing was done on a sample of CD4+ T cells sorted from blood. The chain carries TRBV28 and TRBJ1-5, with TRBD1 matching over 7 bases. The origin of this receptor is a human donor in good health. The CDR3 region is CASRRQGGQPQHF. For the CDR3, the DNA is TGTGCCAGCAGAAGACAGGGTGGTCAGCCCCAGCATTTT.